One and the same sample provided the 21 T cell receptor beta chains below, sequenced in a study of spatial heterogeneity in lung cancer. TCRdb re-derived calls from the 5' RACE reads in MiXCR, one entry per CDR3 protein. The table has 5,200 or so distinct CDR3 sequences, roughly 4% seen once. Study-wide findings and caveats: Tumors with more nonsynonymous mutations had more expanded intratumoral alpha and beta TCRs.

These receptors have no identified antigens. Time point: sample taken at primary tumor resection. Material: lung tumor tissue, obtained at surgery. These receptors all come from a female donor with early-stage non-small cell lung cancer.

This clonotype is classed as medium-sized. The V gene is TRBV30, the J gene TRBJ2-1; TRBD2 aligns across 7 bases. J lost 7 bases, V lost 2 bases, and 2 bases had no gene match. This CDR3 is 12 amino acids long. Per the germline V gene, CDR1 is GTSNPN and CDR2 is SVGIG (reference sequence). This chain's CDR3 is CAWSHGGNEQFF. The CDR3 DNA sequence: TGTGCCTGGAGTCACGGGGGGAATGAGCAGTTCTTC.

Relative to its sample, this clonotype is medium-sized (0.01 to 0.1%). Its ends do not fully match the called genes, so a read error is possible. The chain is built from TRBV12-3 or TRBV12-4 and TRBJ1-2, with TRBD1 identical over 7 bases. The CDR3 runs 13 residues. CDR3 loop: CASSWDSNYGYAF. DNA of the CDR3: TGTGCCAGCAGTTGGGACAGTAACTATGGCTACGCCTTC.

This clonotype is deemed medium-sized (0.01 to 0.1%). The CDR3 loop is CASSSPGLGAYEQYF. In DNA form, the CDR3 reads TGTGCCAGCAGTTCGCCGGGACTGGGAGCCTACGAGCAGTACTTC. The chain employs TRBV12-3 or TRBV12-4 and TRBJ2-7; possibly TRBD2 for D (6 bases). Trimming took 4 bases from V and 2 from J, leaving 15 bases between them. This CDR3 is 15 amino acids long.

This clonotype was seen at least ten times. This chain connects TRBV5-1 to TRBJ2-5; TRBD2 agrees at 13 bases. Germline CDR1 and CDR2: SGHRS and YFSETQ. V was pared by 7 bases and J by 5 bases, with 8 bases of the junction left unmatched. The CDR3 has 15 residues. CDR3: CASGTSGTLGETQYF. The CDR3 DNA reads TGCGCCAGCGGGACTAGCGGGACTCTCGGGGAGACCCAGTACTTC.

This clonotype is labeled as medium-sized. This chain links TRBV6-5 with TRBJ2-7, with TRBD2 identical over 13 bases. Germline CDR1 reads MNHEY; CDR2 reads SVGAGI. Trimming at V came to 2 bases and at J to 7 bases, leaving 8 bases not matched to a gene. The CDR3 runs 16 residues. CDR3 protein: CASSYRTSGSVWEQYF. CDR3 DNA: TGTGCCAGCAGTTACCGGACTAGCGGGAGTGTCTGGGAGCAGTACTTC.

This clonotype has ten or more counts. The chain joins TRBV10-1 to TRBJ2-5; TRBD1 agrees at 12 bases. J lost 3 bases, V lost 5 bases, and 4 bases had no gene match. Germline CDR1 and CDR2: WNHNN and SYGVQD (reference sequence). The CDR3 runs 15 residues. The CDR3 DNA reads TGCGCCAGCAGTCCCGGGACAGGGGGCGAAGAGACCCAGTACTTC. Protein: CASSPGTGGEETQYF.

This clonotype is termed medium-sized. The CDR3 coding sequence is TGTGCCAGCAGCTCCCACGCCGGGGGGACAGAGCAGTTCTTC. It encodes CASSSHAGGTEQFF. This chain connects TRBV7-3 to TRBJ2-1, with D tentatively TRBD2 (7 bases). The V gene lost 4 bases and the J gene lost 10 bases, with 17 bases spanning the gap. Looked up from germline, CDR1 is SGHTA and CDR2 is FQGTGA. This CDR3 has 14 amino acids.

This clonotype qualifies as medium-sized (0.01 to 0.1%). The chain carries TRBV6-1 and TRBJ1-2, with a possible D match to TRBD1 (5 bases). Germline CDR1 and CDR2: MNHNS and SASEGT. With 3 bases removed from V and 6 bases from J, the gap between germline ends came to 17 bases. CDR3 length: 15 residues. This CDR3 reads CASSDPWGASDGYTF. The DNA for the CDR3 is TGTGCCAGCAGTGATCCGTGGGGCGCATCTGATGGCTACACCTTC.

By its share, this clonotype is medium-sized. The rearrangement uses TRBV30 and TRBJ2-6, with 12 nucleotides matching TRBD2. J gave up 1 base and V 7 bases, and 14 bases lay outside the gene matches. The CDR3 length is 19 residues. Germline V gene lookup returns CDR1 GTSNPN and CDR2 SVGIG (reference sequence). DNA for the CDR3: TGTGCCTTCTTAACCTGGACTAGCGGGATAAAATCTGGGGCCAACGTCCTGACTTTC. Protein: CAFLTWTSGIKSGANVLTF. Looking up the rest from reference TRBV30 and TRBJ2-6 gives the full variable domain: SQTIHQWPATLVQPVGSPLSLECTVEGTSNPNLYWYRQAAGRGLQLLFYSVGIGQISSEVPQNLSASRPQDRQFILSSKKLLLSDSGFYLCAFLTWTSGIKSGANVLTFGAGSRLTVL.

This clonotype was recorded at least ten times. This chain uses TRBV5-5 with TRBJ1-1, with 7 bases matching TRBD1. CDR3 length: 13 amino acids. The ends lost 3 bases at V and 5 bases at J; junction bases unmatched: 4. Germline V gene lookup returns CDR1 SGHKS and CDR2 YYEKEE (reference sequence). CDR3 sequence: CASSYQGETEAFF. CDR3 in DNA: TGTGCCAGCAGCTATCAGGGGGAGACTGAAGCTTTCTTT.

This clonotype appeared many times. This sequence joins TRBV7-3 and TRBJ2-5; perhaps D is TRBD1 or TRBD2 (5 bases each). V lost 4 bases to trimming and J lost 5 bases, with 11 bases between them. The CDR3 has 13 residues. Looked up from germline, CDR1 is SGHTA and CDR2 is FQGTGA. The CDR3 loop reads CASSSGRWETQYF. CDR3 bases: TGTGCCAGCAGCTCGGGGCGGTGGGAGACCCAGTACTTC.

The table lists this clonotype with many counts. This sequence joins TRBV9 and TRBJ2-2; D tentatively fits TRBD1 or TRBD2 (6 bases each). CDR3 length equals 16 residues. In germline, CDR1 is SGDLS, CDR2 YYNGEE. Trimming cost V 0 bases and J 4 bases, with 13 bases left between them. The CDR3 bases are TGTGCCAGCAGCGTAGGAGGGGGGCGCGCCACCGGGGAGCTGTTTTTT. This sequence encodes CASSVGGGRATGELFF.

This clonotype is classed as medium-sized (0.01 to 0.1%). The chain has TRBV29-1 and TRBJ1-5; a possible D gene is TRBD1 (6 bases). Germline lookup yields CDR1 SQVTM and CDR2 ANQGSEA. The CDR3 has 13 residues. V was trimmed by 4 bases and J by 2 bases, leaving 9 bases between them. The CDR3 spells CSVARTGNQPQHF. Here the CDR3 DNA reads TGCAGCGTTGCAAGGACAGGCAATCAGCCCCAGCATTTT.

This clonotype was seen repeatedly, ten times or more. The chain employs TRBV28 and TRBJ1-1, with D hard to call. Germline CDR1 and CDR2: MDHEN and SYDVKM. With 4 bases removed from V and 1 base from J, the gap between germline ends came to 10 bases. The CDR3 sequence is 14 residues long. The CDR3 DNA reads TGTGCCAGCAGTTACCCTCAGAAGAACACTGAAGCTTTCTTT. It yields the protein CASSYPQKNTEAFF.

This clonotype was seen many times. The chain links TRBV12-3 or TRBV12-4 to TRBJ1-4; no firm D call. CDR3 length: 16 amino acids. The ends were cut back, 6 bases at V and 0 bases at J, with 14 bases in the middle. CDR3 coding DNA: TGTGCCAGCAGCCCCCTCGGTGGCGCAACTAATGAAAAACTGTTTTTT. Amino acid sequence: CASSPLGGATNEKLFF.

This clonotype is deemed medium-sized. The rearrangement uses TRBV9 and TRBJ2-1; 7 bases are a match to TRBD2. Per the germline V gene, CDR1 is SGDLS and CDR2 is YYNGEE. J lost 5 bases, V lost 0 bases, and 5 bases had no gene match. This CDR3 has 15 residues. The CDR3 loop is CASSVAAGSHNEQFF. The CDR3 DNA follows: TGTGCCAGCAGCGTAGCAGCGGGATCCCACAATGAGCAGTTCTTC.

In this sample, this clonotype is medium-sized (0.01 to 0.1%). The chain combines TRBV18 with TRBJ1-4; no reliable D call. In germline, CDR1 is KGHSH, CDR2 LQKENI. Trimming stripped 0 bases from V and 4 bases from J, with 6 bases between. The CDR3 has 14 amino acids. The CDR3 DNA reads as TGTGCCAGCTCACCACCGGGAGTTAATGAAAAACTGTTTTTT. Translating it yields CASSPPGVNEKLFF. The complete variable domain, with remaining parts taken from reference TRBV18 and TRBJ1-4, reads NAGVMQNPRHLVRRRGQEARLRCSPMKGHSHVYWYRQLPEEGLKFMVYLQKENIIDESGMPKERFSAEFPKEGPSILRIQQVVRGDSAAYFCASSPPGVNEKLFFGSGTQLSVL.

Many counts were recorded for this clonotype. The CDR3 DNA follows: TGCGCCAGCAGCCAAGGGACAGAATCCAATGAGCAGTTCTTC. This codes for CASSQGTESNEQFF. This chain links TRBV4-1 with TRBJ2-1; weak D call: TRBD1 (6 bases). The CDR3 has 14 residues. Trimming removed 1 base at V and 6 bases at J, with 10 bases between. Per the germline V gene, CDR1 is MGHRA and CDR2 is YSYEKL.

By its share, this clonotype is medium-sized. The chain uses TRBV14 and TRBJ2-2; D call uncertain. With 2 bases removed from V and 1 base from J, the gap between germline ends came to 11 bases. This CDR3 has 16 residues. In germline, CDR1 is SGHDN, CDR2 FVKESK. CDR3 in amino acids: CASSQIYSMNTGELFF. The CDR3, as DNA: TGTGCCAGCAGCCAAATTTACTCCATGAACACCGGGGAGCTGTTTTTT.

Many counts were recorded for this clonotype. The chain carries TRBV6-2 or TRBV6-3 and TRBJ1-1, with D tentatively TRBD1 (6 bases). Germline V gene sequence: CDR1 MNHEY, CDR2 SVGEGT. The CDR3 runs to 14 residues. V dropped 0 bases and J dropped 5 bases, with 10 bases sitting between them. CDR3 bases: TGTGCCAGCAGTTACTCGAGGGGGGCGACTGAAGCTTTCTTT. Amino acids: CASSYSRGATEAFF.

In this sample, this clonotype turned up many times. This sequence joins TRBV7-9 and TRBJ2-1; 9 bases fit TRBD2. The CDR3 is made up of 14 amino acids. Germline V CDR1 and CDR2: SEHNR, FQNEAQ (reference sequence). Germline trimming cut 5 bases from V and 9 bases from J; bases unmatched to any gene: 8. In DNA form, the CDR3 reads TGTGCCAGCAGCCCGGTAGCGGGAGACTTTGAGCAGTTCTTC. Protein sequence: CASSPVAGDFEQFF.